This T cell receptor beta chain was sequenced during a study of blood T cell repertoires in COVID-19. Data came from immunoSEQ multiplex PCR; TCRdb stores just in-frame clones and leaves some out. The profile shows fewer than 110,000 clones, 80% to 90% of them singletons. The J segment lost 13 bases and the V segment lost 6 bases, leaving 7 bases of the junction unmatched. This CDR3 is built from 12 residues. This clone occurred once. The clonotype comes from a man in his forties or fifties with active or convalescent COVID-19. This chain joins TRBV12-3 or TRBV12-4 and TRBJ1-4; 8 bases align to TRBD1. Sequencing was performed on peripheral blood. The DNA of the CDR3 is TGTGCCAGCAGAGGACAGGGTGGGAGACTGTTTTTT. It codes for CASRGQGGRLFF.